This TCR beta chain was profiled in a study of a mutant IDH1 vaccine in newly diagnosed glioma. About the research overall: Vaccination began 4-6 weeks post radiotherapy alone, or with temozolomide cycles. It was radiotherapy, temozolomide, or both that patients received previously, with most receiving both. Study-level results: Pseudoprogression appeared independent of alterations in top peripheral clonotypes.

Sequencing used immunoSEQ multiplex PCR; TCRdb keeps in-frame clones, though not all of them. The data hold some 60,000 clones, with 84% observed a single time. Concerning this clone itself: Its target is unknown.

CDR3 length: 14 amino acids. The germline CDR1 and CDR2 sequences are SGHKS and YYEKEE (reference sequence). Trimming left V 0 bases short and J 5 bases short, with 12 bases between. Noted time point: week 11, during vaccination. With topical imiquimod, each dose of the vaccine consisted of 300 ug of mutant IDH1 20-mer peptide. This chain connects TRBV5-5 to TRBJ2-7; no definite D call. The source was PBMCs, collected from a glioma patient whose treatment included an IDH1 peptide vaccine. This TCR derives from a man aged 25 to 40 with glioma. CDR3 nucleotides: TGTGCCAGCAGCTTGGATTGGCTAGACGACGAGCAGTACTTC. This gives the protein CASSLDWLDDEQYF. Full variable domain (rest looked up from reference TRBV5-5 and TRBJ2-7): DAGVTQSPTHLIKTRGQQVTLRCSPISGHKSVSWYQQVLGQGPQFIFQYYEKEERGRGNFPDRFSARQFPNYSSELNVNALLLGDSALYLCASSLDWLDDEQYFGPGTRLTVT.